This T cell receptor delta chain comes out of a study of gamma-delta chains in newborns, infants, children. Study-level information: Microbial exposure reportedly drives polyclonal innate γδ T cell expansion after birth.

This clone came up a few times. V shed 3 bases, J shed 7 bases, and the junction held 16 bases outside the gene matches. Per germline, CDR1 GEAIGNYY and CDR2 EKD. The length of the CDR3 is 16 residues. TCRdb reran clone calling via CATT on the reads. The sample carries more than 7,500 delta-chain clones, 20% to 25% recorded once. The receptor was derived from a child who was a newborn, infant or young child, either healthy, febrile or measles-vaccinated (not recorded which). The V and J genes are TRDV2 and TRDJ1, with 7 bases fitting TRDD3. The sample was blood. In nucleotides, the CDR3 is TGTGCCTGTGACGCCGTCCTCCGTACTGGGGACAGTAAACTCATCTTT. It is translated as CACDAVLRTGDSKLIF.